Presented here are 9 T cell receptor beta chains from one specimen sequenced in a study of regulatory T cells in long-lasting Graves disease. For TCR beta, libraries came from iRepertoire HTBI primers and Arm-PCR of CDR3 regions. TCRdb itself ran the multiplex PCR reads through MiXCR, one entry per CDR3 protein. The sample includes 300,000 to 500,000 distinct CDR3 sequences, around 21% of them seen just once. The time point is: persistent/refractory GD, antithyroid drugs over 5 years with positive TRAb. Following extraction of RNA from PBMCs, that RNA was used to make the TCR library. Sequencing used peripheral blood mononuclear cells (PBMCs), obtained when the disease was refractory, from a patient treated with antithyroid drugs. These receptors all stem from a female donor with Graves disease.

This clonotype was counted ten times or more. The chain uses TRBV7-6 and TRBJ2-5; 8 bases fit TRBD2. Germline V gene sequence: CDR1 SGHVS, CDR2 FNYEAQ. This CDR3 contains 15 residues. The V and J ends lost 5 bases and 1 base, in that order; junction bases with no gene match: 6. CDR3 protein: CASSPTSEPQETQYF. The CDR3 DNA reads as TGTGCCAGCAGCCCGACTAGCGAACCCCAAGAGACCCAGTACTTC.

This clonotype was detected only a few times. The genes are TRBV7-6 and TRBJ2-7; 13 bases are a match to TRBD2. Germline V gene data show CDR1 as SGHVS and CDR2 as FNYEAQ. V was pared by 3 bases and J by 6 bases, with 5 bases of the junction left unmatched. This CDR3 has 15 amino acids. The CDR3 region is CASSLTSGRYGEQYF. The DNA for the CDR3 is TGTGCCAGCAGCTTGACTAGCGGGAGGTACGGCGAGCAGTACTTC.

A few counts support this clonotype. V is TRBV7-9 and J is TRBJ2-7; 10 bases agree with TRBD2. After removal of 4 bases from V and 3 bases from J, the junction contained 6 bases not matched to a gene. The CDR3 totals 15 residues. The germline CDR1 and CDR2 sequences are SEHNR and FQNEAQ (reference sequence). The CDR3 nucleotides read TGTGCCAGCAGCTCAACTAGCGGGGAAAGCTACGAGCAGTACTTC. Protein sequence: CASSSTSGESYEQYF.

The chain combines TRBV7-2 with TRBJ2-2; D may be TRBD2 (6 bases). V gave up 10 bases and J gave up 4 bases, with 16 bases separating them. This CDR3 contains 14 residues. Germline assignment: CDR1 SGHTA and CDR2 FQGNSA. The CDR3 loop reads CATSRGLSTGELFF. Here the CDR3 DNA reads TGTGCCACCTCGCGGGGTCTGAGCACCGGGGAGCTGTTTTTT. Supplemented by reference TRBV7-2 and TRBJ2-2, the full variable domain reads GAGVSQSPSNKVTEKGKDVELRCDPISGHTALYWYRQSLGQGLEFLIYFQGNSAPDKSGLPSDRFSAERTGGSVSTLTIQRTQQEDSAVYLCATSRGLSTGELFFGEGSRLTVL.

This clonotype appeared many times. This sequence joins TRBV7-2 and TRBJ2-5; 10 bases are a match to TRBD1. The CDR3 length is 16 residues. From germline, CDR1 is SGHTA and CDR2 FQGNSA. With V trimmed by 5 bases and J by 4 bases, 10 bases remained unmatched. CDR3 bases: TGTGCCAGCAGCCTCAACGGACAGGGGGTGGGAGAGACCCAGTACTTC. Its translation: CASSLNGQGVGETQYF. The full variable domain, in which reference TRBV7-2 and TRBJ2-5 provide the parts outside the CDR3, is GAGVSQSPSNKVTEKGKDVELRCDPISGHTALYWYRQSLGQGLEFLIYFQGNSAPDKSGLPSDRFSAERTGGSVSTLTIQRTQQEDSAVYLCASSLNGQGVGETQYFGPGTRLLVL.

This clonotype was found many times. The rearrangement links TRBV10-3 to TRBJ2-7; 10 bases map to TRBD2. CDR1 and CDR2 from the germline V gene are ENHRY and SYGVKD. This CDR3 region has 16 residues. Germline trimming cut 6 bases from V and 4 bases from J; bases unmatched to any gene: 12. The CDR3 loop is CAISAGLAGVIYEQYF. CDR3 sequence (DNA): TGTGCCATCAGCGCCGGGCTAGCGGGAGTTATTTACGAGCAGTACTTC.

A few counts support this clonotype. The chain employs TRBV7-9 and TRBJ2-7; D is possibly TRBD1 or TRBD2 (6 bases each). The germline V gene has CDR1 SEHNR and CDR2 FQNEAQ (reference sequence). There are 16 residues in the CDR3. Trimming took off 3 bases at V and 5 bases at J, with 20 bases between the two ends. CDR3 DNA: TGTGCCAGCAGCTTCCCAGAGGGGGGAGAGCGGGACGAGCAGTACTTC. This sequence encodes CASSFPEGGERDEQYF.

The sample holds many counts of this clonotype. The chain joins TRBV11-2 to TRBJ1-1; the D is unclear. The CDR3 has 12 residues. V dropped 5 bases and J dropped 10 bases, with 14 bases sitting between them. In germline, CDR1 is SGHAT, CDR2 FQNNGV. The CDR3 loop reads CASSERPGVAFF. CDR3 nucleotide sequence: TGTGCCAGCAGCGAAAGACCCGGGGTAGCTTTCTTT.

This clonotype was recorded a few times. This chain connects TRBV5-8 to TRBJ2-2; 14 bases map to TRBD2. After removal of 5 bases from V and 4 bases from J, the junction contained 13 bases not matched to a gene. There are 19 residues in the CDR3. Germline V gene sequence: CDR1 SGHTS, CDR2 YDEGEE. CDR3 coding DNA: TGTGCCAGCAGATTCGCGGGACTAGCGGGAGATGCGGGCACCGGGGAGCTGTTTTTT. Translation: CASRFAGLAGDAGTGELFF.